Presented here are 11 T cell receptor beta chains from one specimen sequenced in a study of CD4 T cells in relation to SARS-CoV-2 and coronaviruses. The unexposed donors gave CD4+ T cells in 2011-2018, prior to COVID-19. After roughly 9 days of culture, CD4+ T cells were isolated. No cognate antigen is known for these TCRs. Profiling relied on immunoSEQ multiplex PCR, and the TCRdb table lists in-frame clones only, not all of them. The sample contains about 26,000 clones, roughly 82% of which appear only once. Specimen: CD4+ T cells from PBMCs, cultured in vitro. These receptors came from a human donor in good health.

The chain couples TRBV29-1 to TRBJ1-4, with D hard to call. This CDR3 has 13 residues. Trimming pared 6 bases from V and 5 bases from J, leaving 13 bases between. Germline values: CDR1 SQVTM, CDR2 ANQGSEA. CDR3 in DNA: TGCAGCGTCCGCCAGCCCGGCAATGAAAAACTGTTTTTT. Residues: CSVRQPGNEKLFF. Drawing the rest from reference TRBV29-1 and TRBJ1-4, the complete variable domain is SAVISQKPSRDICQRGTSLTIQCQVDSQVTMMFWYRQQPGQSLTLIATANQGSEATYESGFVIDKFPISRPNLTFSTLTVSNMSPEDSSIYLCSVRQPGNEKLFFGSGTQLSVL.

The chain couples TRBV19 to TRBJ2-1, with 7 bases lining up with TRBD1. The CDR3 covers 15 residues. The V gene end was trimmed by 4 bases and the J gene end by 4 bases; junction bases not matched to a gene: 7. Germline V lookup: CDR1 LNHDA, CDR2 SQIVND (reference sequence). This chain's CDR3 is CASSTLDRTYNEQFF. CDR3 DNA: TGTGCCAGTAGTACCCTGGACAGGACGTACAATGAGCAGTTCTTC. The whole variable domain, remainder taken from reference TRBV19 and TRBJ2-1, is DGGITQSPKYLFRKEGQNVTLSCEQNLNHDAMYWYRQDPGQGLRLIYYSQIVNDFQKGDIAEGYSVSREKKESFPLTVTSAQKNPTAFYLCASSTLDRTYNEQFFGPGTRLTVL.

The chain has TRBV7-8 and TRBJ2-1; 14 bases fit TRBD2. The germline CDR1 and CDR2 sequences are SGHVS and FQNEAQ. This CDR3 is 17 amino acids long. V dropped 7 bases and J dropped 3; count of bases not matched to a gene: 8. For the CDR3, the DNA is TGTGCCAGCAACGCCGGGACTAGCGGGAGCTACTACAATGAGCAGTTCTTC. It yields the protein CASNAGTSGSYYNEQFF.

The chain recombines TRBV30 with TRBJ1-3; tentatively, D is TRBD1 (6 bases). CDR1 and CDR2 from the germline V gene are GTSNPN and SVGIG (reference sequence). V lost 3 bases and J lost 6, with 15 bases in between. The CDR3 is 14 residues long. CDR3 residues: CAWSRQASINTIYF. The CDR3 DNA sequence: TGTGCCTGGAGCCGACAGGCGTCCATAAACACCATATATTTT.

This chain joins TRBV10-3 and TRBJ2-2; 8 bases line up with TRBD1. V lost 2 bases and J lost 7; bases outside the gene matches: 6. CDR1 is ENHRY and CDR2 is SYGVKD in the germline V gene. There are 15 residues in the CDR3. CDR3 amino acids: CAISEAETGVGELFF. CDR3 bases: TGTGCCATCAGTGAGGCCGAGACAGGGGTCGGGGAGCTGTTTTTT.

This clone occurred a few times. V gene TRBV9 combines with J gene TRBJ1-6; 8 positions agree with TRBD1. The CDR3 covers 16 residues. The V and J ends lost 4 bases and 6 bases, in that order; junction bases with no gene match: 9. Germline V CDR1 and CDR2: SGDLS, YYNGEE. CDR3 in DNA: TGTGCCAGCAGCTCCCGATGGGGACAGGCTAATTCACCCCTCCACTTT. Its translation is CASSSRWGQANSPLHF.

J is TRBJ2-5 and V is TRBV4-3, with 9 bases identical to TRBD2. V shed 0 bases, J shed 4 bases, and the junction held 3 bases outside the gene matches. CDR3 length equals 15 residues. Per germline, CDR1 LGHNA and CDR2 YSLEER. Here the CDR3 DNA reads TGCGCCAGCAGCCAAGAGGCTAGCGGGGTAGAGACCCAGTACTTC. This encodes CASSQEASGVETQYF.

The gene calls are TRBV4-3 and TRBJ1-1; no clear D gene. The CDR3 consists of 15 residues. Germline CDR1 LGHNA, CDR2 YSLEER. V gave up 0 bases and J gave up 3 bases, with 11 bases separating them. The CDR3 DNA reads as TGCGCCAGCAGCCAAGATCACGCATTAGACACTGAAGCTTTCTTT. Its protein is CASSQDHALDTEAFF.

V and J are TRBV7-8 and TRBJ2-7; D unresolved. The V gene lost 5 bases and the J gene lost 3 bases, with 14 bases spanning the gap. The CDR3 loop spans 14 amino acids. CDR1 is SGHVS, CDR2 FQNEAQ, per germline. This CDR3 is CASSNRGGGYEQYF. The CDR3 nucleotides are TGTGCCAGCAGCAACCGTGGCGGTGGCTACGAGCAGTACTTC.

This chain joins TRBV4-2 and TRBJ1-5; TRBD1 agrees at 8 bases. The V gene end was trimmed by 2 bases and the J gene end by 0 bases; junction bases not matched to a gene: 6. Germline loops: CDR1 LGHNA, CDR2 YNFKEQ. This CDR3 has 17 residues. CDR3 sequence: CASSQQGDRFSNQPQHF. The CDR3 DNA follows: TGTGCCAGCAGCCAACAGGGGGACAGGTTTAGCAATCAGCCCCAGCATTTT.

The CDR3 nucleotides read TGCAGCGTTGAGTTGGGTCTAGCGGGAGGGCTCTCCTACGAGCAGTACTTC. Translating it yields CSVELGLAGGLSYEQYF. The rearrangement links TRBV29-1 to TRBJ2-7; 12 nucleotides align to TRBD2. Trimming took 3 bases from V and 0 from J; bases not matched to a gene: 9. In germline, CDR1 is SQVTM, CDR2 ANQGSEA. The CDR3 loop spans 17 amino acids.